The 10 T cell receptor beta chains reported below all come from one sample, sequenced in a study of Ad26.COV2.S vaccination and SARS-CoV-2 variants. The treatment: roughly 19 received Ad26.COV2.S at low or high dose, single or two shots; 5 received placebo; per-sample allocation not given. Day 63 after the first injection of vaccine or placebo was the sampling time. Clones were sequenced by immunoSEQ multiplex PCR, and TCRdb holds only the in-frame ones, with some missing. The sample lists approximately 400,000 clones, 83% seen once, with about 7.1% in the top ten. The source was peripheral blood, collected in a trial of Ad26.COV2.S vaccine versus placebo. Receptor source: a person between 18 and 65 years old who received the Ad26.COV2.S COVID-19 vaccine or a placebo.

This clone was seen a single time. V is TRBV7-2 and J is TRBJ1-6; D gene uncertain. Germline V gene sequence: CDR1 SGHTA, CDR2 FQGNSA. There are 17 residues in the CDR3. Trimming left V 5 bases short and J 0 bases short, with 14 bases between. CDR3 nucleotides: TGTGCCAGCAGCCACCAAATGGGTAGCTCCTATAATTCACCCCTCCACTTT. This gives the protein CASSHQMGSSYNSPLHF.

V is TRBV19 and J is TRBJ2-2; 7 nucleotides agree with TRBD1. With V trimmed by 10 bases and J by 4 bases, 9 bases remained unmatched. Per the germline V gene, CDR1 is LNHDA and CDR2 is SQIVND (reference sequence). CDR3 length equals 14 residues. CDR3 in DNA: TGTGCCATTAAAGAGGGGGCTCCCACCGGGGAGCTGTTTTTT. Protein sequence: CAIKEGAPTGELFF.

The chain links TRBV18 to TRBJ1-1; maybe TRBD1 (6 bases). The V end was cut by 8 bases, the J end by 0 bases, with 10 bases between. The germline CDR1 and CDR2 sequences are KGHSH and LQKENI. The CDR3 contains 13 residues. This CDR3 reads CASRGGLNTEAFF. CDR3 sequence (DNA): TGTGCCAGCCGAGGGGGTTTGAACACTGAAGCTTTCTTT.

This sequence joins TRBV3-1 (or the pseudogene TRBV3-2) and TRBJ2-2, with D unresolved. This CDR3 region has 12 residues. The ends were cut back, 3 bases at V and 6 bases at J, with 5 bases in the middle. Germline CDR1 LGHDT, CDR2 YNNKEL (reference sequence). The CDR3 nucleotides read TGTGCCAGCAGCCAGCTGGCCGGGGAGCTGTTTTTT. It specifies CASSQLAGELFF.

The rearrangement links TRBV5-4 to TRBJ1-1, with D maybe TRBD1 (6 bases). The CDR3 covers 14 residues. Germline V gene data show CDR1 as SGHNT and CDR2 as YYREEE (reference sequence). Trimming removed 5 bases at V and 5 bases at J, with 16 bases between. As DNA, the CDR3 is TGTGCCAGCAGTTGGGGGCAGGGCGATACTGAAGCTTTCTTT. Protein: CASSWGQGDTEAFF.

The chain couples TRBV27 to TRBJ1-1; D unclear. CDR3 length: 14 residues. Trimming left V 6 bases short and J 6 bases short, with 17 bases between. Germline V gene sequence: CDR1 MNHEY, CDR2 SMNVEV (reference sequence). The CDR3 spells CASRDFFKDAEAFF. As DNA, the CDR3 is TGTGCCAGCAGGGACTTTTTCAAGGACGCTGAAGCTTTCTTT.

V and J are TRBV7-2 and TRBJ2-5, with TRBD2 as a possible D gene (6 bases). Trimming cost V 5 bases and J 4 bases, with 14 bases left between them. Germline V CDR1 and CDR2: SGHTA, FQGNSA. The CDR3 runs 14 residues. The CDR3 DNA sequence: TGTGCCAGCAGCCCTATGGGGCGGGGAGAGACCCAGTACTTC. It specifies CASSPMGRGETQYF.

This clone was found once. The rearrangement joins TRBV3-1 (or the pseudogene TRBV3-2) to TRBJ1-1; 7 nucleotides match TRBD1. V dropped 4 bases and J dropped 1; count of bases not matched to a gene: 3. Germline values: CDR1 LGHDT, CDR2 YNNKEL (reference sequence). The CDR3 length is 14 residues. The CDR3 loop reads CASSRGQPNTEAFF. In DNA, the CDR3 is TGTGCCAGCAGCCGGGGACAGCCGAACACTGAAGCTTTCTTT.

V and J are TRBV5-4 and TRBJ1-3, with a possible D match to TRBD1 (6 bases). This CDR3 has 16 residues. Trimming took 4 bases from V and 0 from J, leaving 14 bases between them. The germline gives CDR1 SGHNT, CDR2 YYREEE (reference sequence). The CDR3 loop reads CASSQGTRRSGNTIYF. CDR3 coding DNA: TGTGCCAGCAGCCAGGGGACCAGGCGCTCTGGAAACACCATATATTTT.

The chain is built from TRBV2 and TRBJ1-6; D is perhaps TRBD1 (5 bases). Trimming shortened V by 0 bases and J by 10 bases, and 7 bases separated the two germline ends. Germline CDR1 SNHLY, CDR2 FYNNEI. CDR3 size: 13 residues. In DNA, the CDR3 is TGTGCCAGCAGTGAAGCTTGGGACTCACCCCTCCACTTT. Its translation is CASSEAWDSPLHF. Full variable domain (outside the CDR3, taken from reference TRBV2 and TRBJ1-6): EPEVTQTPSHQVTQMGQEVILRCVPISNHLYFYWYRQILGQKVEFLVSFYNNEISEKSEIFDDQFSVERPDGSNFTLKIRSTKLEDSAMYFCASSEAWDSPLHFGNGTRLTVT.